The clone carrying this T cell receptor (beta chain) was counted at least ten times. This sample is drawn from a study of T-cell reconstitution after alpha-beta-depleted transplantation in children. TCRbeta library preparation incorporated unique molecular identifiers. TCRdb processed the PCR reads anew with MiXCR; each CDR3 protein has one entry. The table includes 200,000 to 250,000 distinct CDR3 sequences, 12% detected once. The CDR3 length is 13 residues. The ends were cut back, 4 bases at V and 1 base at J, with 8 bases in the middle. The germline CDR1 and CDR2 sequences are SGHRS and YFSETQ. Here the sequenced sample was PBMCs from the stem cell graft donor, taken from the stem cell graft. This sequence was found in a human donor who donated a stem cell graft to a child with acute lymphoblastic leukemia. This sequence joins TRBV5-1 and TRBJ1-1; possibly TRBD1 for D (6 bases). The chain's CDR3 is CASSAQGNTEAFF. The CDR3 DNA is TGCGCCAGCAGCGCACAGGGGAACACTGAAGCTTTCTTT.